The T cell receptor (beta chain) under discussion was sequenced for a study of cytomegalovirus exposure and HLA in healthy donors. Study-level background: Earlier findings included roughly 120 million unique TCR beta sequences obtained from about 179 million T cells.

Primers: 60 Vbeta forward and 13 Jbeta reverse. Sequencing was performed with immunoSEQ multiplex PCR; in TCRdb, only in-frame clones are kept and a portion is missing. The listing records 85,000 to 90,000 clones. This CDR3 is built from 14 residues. V dropped 8 bases and J dropped 0 bases, with 11 bases sitting between them. The V gene's germline CDR1 is MDHEN and CDR2 SYDVKM. The chain joins TRBV28 to TRBJ2-1, with unresolved D. The sequencing sample was made of PBMCs. This TCR was sampled from a man aged 50-59 years in good health and CMV-seropositive. The DNA of the CDR3 is TGTGCCAGCGCTCCCGCTAACTCCTACAATGAGCAGTTCTTC. Protein product: CASAPANSYNEQFF.